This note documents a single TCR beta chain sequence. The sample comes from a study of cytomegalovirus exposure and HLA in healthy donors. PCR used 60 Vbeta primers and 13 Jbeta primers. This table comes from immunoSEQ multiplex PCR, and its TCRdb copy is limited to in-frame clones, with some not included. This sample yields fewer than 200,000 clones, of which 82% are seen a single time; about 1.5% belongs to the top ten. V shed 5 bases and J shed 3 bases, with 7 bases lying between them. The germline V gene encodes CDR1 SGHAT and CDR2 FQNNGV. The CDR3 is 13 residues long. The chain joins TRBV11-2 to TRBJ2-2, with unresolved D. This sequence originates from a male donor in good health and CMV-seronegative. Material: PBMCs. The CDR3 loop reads CASSALYTGELFF. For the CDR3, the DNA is TGTGCCAGCAGCGCGTTGTACACCGGGGAGCTGTTTTTT.